This entry is about one T cell receptor (beta chain). This clone was counted once. Its antigen has not been determined. No base quality values were provided; no much bigger clone lies one nucleotide off. The data were taken from a study of cytomegalovirus exposure and HLA in healthy donors (dated by TCRdb to 2016 to 2017). For context, the study as a whole: An earlier analysis of about 560 of the donors reported roughly 300 Gb of sequence data and 117 million unique TCR beta sequences obtained from some 200 million T cells. Using immunosequencing, the study profiled T cell repertoires from approximately 700 subjects and related those repertoires to cytomegalovirus serostatus. An earlier analysis of several hundred of the donors used high-throughput TCR beta sequencing to judge whether each TCR beta V gene segment behaved as functional or pseudogenic. A later genetic analysis used genome-wide SNP genotypes for about 60% of the roughly 700 donors, treating that subset as a discovery cohort. Among 350 to 400 genotyped donors of the cohort, an average of around 240,000 unique TCR beta nucleotide sequences were sequenced per donor, roughly 20% of them non-productive. In the later analysis, no new phenotypic data were used to find candidate immune exposures; instead, reliance was placed on TCR beta sequences and their occurrence across donors. An early release covering around 630 HLA-typed donors comprised about 300 gigabases of sequencing data and about 90 million unique TCR sequences. Roughly 5 DR-DQ haplotypes were handled as single units for association and clustering, since linkage in the cohort was strong. To study patterns of TCR occurrence, a later analysis re-analyzed previously published TCR beta repertoires from more than 550 donors and added high-resolution HLA genotyping. All discovery cohort repertoires had been generated using a single sequencing platform. The study was designed to test whether signatures of past pathogen exposure could be identified by cataloging public T cell receptors. Of the 350 to 450 genotyped donors, about 80% fell in the genetic ancestry cluster associated with self-reported Caucasian donors. Class I and class II HLA loci were covered by the typing at four-digit resolution. Besides the first cohort of hundreds of subjects, a separate validation cohort made up of 90 to 150 different subjects was used. High-throughput TCR immunosequencing, statistical association of individual TCRs with disease status, and machine learning were combined to predict cytomegalovirus infection status. Alongside the repertoire data, information on donor age, sex, ethnicity and CMV serostatus was compiled. The number of typed donors differed by locus: roughly 620-640 for A, B, C, DRB1 and DQB1; 500 to 550 for DQA1; around 610 for DPA1; and roughly 470 for DPB1.

V trim: 5 bases; J trim: 0 bases; unmatched bases: 12. From the cysteine up to the phenylalanine, the CDR3 has a length of 19 residues. The kept DNA is CDR3 alone, 57 bases in frame from the first base. In the germline V gene (reference sequence), CDR1 corresponds to LNHDA and CDR2 to SQIVND. In total, approximately 700 healthy bone marrow donors made up the cohort. Cohort members were all nominally healthy when sampled, although unrecorded immune exposures were likely present. The donor was CMV seropositive and belonged to the group of 250 to 300 seropositive cohort members. Each donor provided a peripheral blood sample, and peripheral blood mononuclear cells were used for TCR beta sequencing. Genomic DNA extraction from the blood cell samples was performed with the Qiagen DNeasy Blood Extraction Kit. Libraries were made using the immunoSEQ multiplex PCR assay. A mixture of 60 forward primers for TCR Vbeta segments and 13 reverse primers for TCR Jbeta segments was used in the multiplex PCR. The CDR3 region of rearranged TCR beta genes was amplified from genomic DNA with a multiplex PCR assay. Amplified TCR beta libraries were sequenced as 87-base-pair reads on the Illumina HiSeq System. For the original study's pipeline: Across the 600 to 700 repertoires, a later analysis counted tens of millions of unique TCR beta chains, roughly 11 million of which were shared by at least two donors. To remove PCR and sequencing errors, raw reads were error-corrected and collapsed into unique sequences using a nearest-neighbor algorithm that merged closely related sequences. To assign V, D and J gene segments, CDR3 sequences were aligned to IMGT reference sequences. For a sequence to be retained, a match of at least six nucleotides was required to both a V gene segment and a J gene segment. A rearrangement counted as productive if the CDR3 had no stop codons and remained in frame with V and J, and every other rearrangement counted as non-productive. CDR3 was defined by IMGT convention, running from the second conserved V-encoded cysteine to the conserved J-encoded phenylalanine. In an earlier analysis of 500 to 650 of the donors, sequences lacking an unambiguous match to a single V gene segment were excluded. An earlier analysis of about 600 of the donors called V segments functional above 56.7% productive rearrangements and segregating when the between-donor standard deviation exceeded 5%. A statistical classification framework was developed to diagnose cytomegalovirus status using the catalog of TCR beta chain sequences. A later analysis assigned V and J genes by comparing TCR nucleotide sequences with IMGT/GENE-DB human TR gene sequences. Using the TCRdist pipeline, a later analysis assigned CDR3 sequences along with most-parsimonious VDJ recombination scenarios. A later analysis defined each TCR beta chain by its CDR3 amino acid sequence plus V-gene family, and excluded reads lacking a unique V-gene family. To address suspected cross-contamination and a sequencing artifact, a later analysis removed 592 highly shared, low-generation-probability nucleotide sequences. For each public chain, a later analysis derived a clonal expansion index from normalized ranks of inferred template counts within each repertoire. A later analysis computed generation probabilities with a VDJ recombination model fitted to out-of-frame rearrangements, and checked the results against IGoR. A later analysis scored TCR-TCR, TCR-HLA and TCR-CMV co-occurrence with hypergeometric tests, applying a repertoire-size bias correction to TCR pairs. False discovery rates were estimated in a later analysis by permuting HLA or CMV assignments 20 times. In a later analysis, co-occurring TCRs were grouped using DBSCAN, with TCRdist sequence similarity added in when clustering inside HLA-allele-positive subsets. Repertoires with fewer than 30,000 or more than 120,000 public chains, plus five repertoires with anomalous nucleotide sharing, were excluded from co-occurrence clustering. The table comes from immuneACCESS by way of TCRdb, which keeps in-frame sequences with V and J called. Part of the clones is missing from these tables; in studies checked, under half for an unresolved V gene and the rest for unknown reasons. V, J and clone size reflect that table, while D and trimming were determined from the DNA. The sample includes 30,000 to 45,000 clones, with 70% to 90% observed a single time. Over 9.5% of the sample is in the top ten clones.

What the research found in general, with its limitations: The presence/absence analyses assumed that sequencing depth was roughly uniform across donors, and that assumption may not be true. In a later analysis, several top co-occurrence clusters were reported to appear linked to parvovirus B19, influenza, CMV and Epstein-Barr virus. For the cohort, immune exposure information was limited to CMV serostatus. A later genetic analysis reported fewer N-insertions in productive TCRs among donors in an Asian-associated ancestry cluster than the roughly 670-donor mean. Some IMGT-functional V segments, including TRBV6-2 and TRBV6-3, could not be distinguished by the 87-base-pair reads and were therefore excluded. In this cohort, only TCR beta chains were sequenced, and detectable features were limited by the absence of alpha or paired-chain data. An association between a missense DCLRE1C variant and V-gene and J-gene trimming of TCR beta chains was found in a later genetic analysis and replicated in an independent cohort. Because counts were too low, about 17 rarely observed V segments, including chromosome 9 orphons, were excluded from the earlier analysis of 587 of the donors. Cytomegalovirus status was reported to be diagnosed by the classifier with high specificity and sensitivity in both the original and validation cohorts. Most CMV-associated TCR beta chains appeared to be HLA-restricted in a later analysis, and the HLA associations seemed to be driven largely by CMV exposure. In a later analysis, the rate of TCR association differed among HLA loci, with DRB1 alleles having the most associated TCRs and HLA-C alleles having the fewest. In a later analysis, HLA-associated TCR beta chains showed more clonal expansion and lower generation probabilities than non-associated chains that were equally common. In vitro tests confirmed that a few of the cytomegalovirus-associated TCR beta chains recognize cytomegalovirus antigens. Correlated functional status among segregating V segments might be attributable to linkage disequilibrium, but an unknown experimental factor could not be ruled out. Assigning TCR associations to individual alleles was difficult when HLA alleles, especially DR and DQ, strongly co-occurred. Across donors, most TCR sequences were observed very rarely, whereas some public TCRs were present in many individuals. HLA typing was unavailable for some donors at each locus, so association tests used only the typed subset. A cluster of highly shared sequence variants was judged likely to be a technical artifact of the sequencing pipeline. An earlier analysis of some 560 of the donors showed that most TCR beta V segments appeared in productive rearrangements either about 87% or about 30% of the time, which broadly matched IMGT annotations. In the study, 150 to 200 TCR beta chains were listed as associated with cytomegalovirus. Specific HLA alleles were associated with roughly 16,000 TCR beta sequences at a false discovery rate of 0.05 in a later analysis. A further reported finding was that TCR beta sequences accurately predicted the HLA-A and HLA-B alleles for most subjects in the first cohort. According to the authors, the approach could potentially be generalized to other disease states and immunological phenotypes.

This TCR came from a woman aged 40 to 50 in good health and CMV-seropositive. Material: PBMCs. The chain was built from TRBV19 and TRBJ2-6; 8 of the junction bases match TRBD1. This receptor carries the CDR3 CASSDLYRGVSSGANVLTF. The DNA is as follows: TGTGCCAGTAGTGATCTTTACAGGGGGGTTTCCTCTGGGGCCAACGTCCTGACTTTC.